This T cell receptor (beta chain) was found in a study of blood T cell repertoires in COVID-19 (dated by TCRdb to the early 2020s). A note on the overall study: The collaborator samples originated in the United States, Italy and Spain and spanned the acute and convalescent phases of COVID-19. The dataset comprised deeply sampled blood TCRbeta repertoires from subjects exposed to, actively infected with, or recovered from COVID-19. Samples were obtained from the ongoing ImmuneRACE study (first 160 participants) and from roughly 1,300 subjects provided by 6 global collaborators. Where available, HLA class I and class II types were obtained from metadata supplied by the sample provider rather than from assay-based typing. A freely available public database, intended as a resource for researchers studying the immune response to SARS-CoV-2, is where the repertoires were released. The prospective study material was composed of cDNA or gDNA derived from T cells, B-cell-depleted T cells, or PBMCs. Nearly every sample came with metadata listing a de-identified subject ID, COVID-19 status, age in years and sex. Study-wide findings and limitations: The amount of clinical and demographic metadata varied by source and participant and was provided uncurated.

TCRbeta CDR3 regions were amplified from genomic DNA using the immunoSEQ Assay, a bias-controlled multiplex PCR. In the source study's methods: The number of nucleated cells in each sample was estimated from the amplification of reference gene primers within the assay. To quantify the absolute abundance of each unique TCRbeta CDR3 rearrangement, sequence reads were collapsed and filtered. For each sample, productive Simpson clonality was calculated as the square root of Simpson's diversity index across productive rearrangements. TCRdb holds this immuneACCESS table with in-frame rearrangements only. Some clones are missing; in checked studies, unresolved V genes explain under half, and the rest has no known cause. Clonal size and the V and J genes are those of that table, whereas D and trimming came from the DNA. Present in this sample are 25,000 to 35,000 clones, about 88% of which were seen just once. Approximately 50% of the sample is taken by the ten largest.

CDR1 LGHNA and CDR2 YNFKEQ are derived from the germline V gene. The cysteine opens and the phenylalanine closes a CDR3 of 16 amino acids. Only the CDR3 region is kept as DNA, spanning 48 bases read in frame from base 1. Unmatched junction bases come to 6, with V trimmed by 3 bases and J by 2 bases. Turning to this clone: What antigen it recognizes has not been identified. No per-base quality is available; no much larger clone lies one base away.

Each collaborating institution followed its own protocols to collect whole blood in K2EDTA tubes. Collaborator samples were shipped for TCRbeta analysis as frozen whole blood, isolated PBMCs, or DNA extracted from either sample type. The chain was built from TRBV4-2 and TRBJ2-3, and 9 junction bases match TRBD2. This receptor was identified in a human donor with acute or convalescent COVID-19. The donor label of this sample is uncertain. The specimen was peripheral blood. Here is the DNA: TGTGCCAGCAGCCAGCCTCAGCGGGGGGTCACAGATACGCAGTATTTT. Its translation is CASSQPQRGVTDTQYF.